This T cell receptor (beta chain) was identified during a study of blood T cell repertoires in COVID-19. About the study: Sites in the United States, Italy and Spain provided acute and convalescent COVID-19 samples. PBMCs, B-cell-depleted T cells, or T cells were the source of the cDNA or gDNA that made up the material.

V shed 5 bases and J shed 8 bases, with 22 bases lying between them. The CDR3 is 15 amino acids. Germline CDR1 MDHEN, CDR2 SYDVKM. Authors' data handling: Estimation of nucleated cell counts relied on the amplification of reference gene primers. This table comes from immunoSEQ multiplex PCR, and its TCRdb copy is limited to in-frame clones, with some not included. That table supplies the V and J calls and clone size; D and trimming were determined from the DNA. The table has more than 150,000 clones, just under 80% seen once; the top ten hold around 13%. This receptor was identified in a woman older than 75 with acute or convalescent COVID-19. Specimen: peripheral blood. This sequence joins TRBV28 and TRBJ2-7; the D gene is possibly TRBD2 (7 bases). The CDR3 loop is CASSPLGGGKVKQYF. The DNA of the CDR3 is TGTGCCAGCAGTCCCCTGGGAGGGGGGAAGGTAAAGCAGTACTTC.